Below, 23 T cell receptor beta chains from the same sample are listed, as sequenced in a study of T cell repertoires in cytomegalovirus infection. TCRdb redid the calling of the reads with MiXCR, one entry per CDR3 protein. There are 84,000 or so distinct CDR3 sequences in the sample; roughly half occur only once, and about 92% lies in the top ten. These TCRs' antigens remain unknown. The material sequenced was CD8+ T cells from cultured PBMCs, taken from culture after CMV antigen stimulation. Receptor source: a human donor in good health (CMV status not recorded). Some clones in this sample may be carry-over from other donors' samples.

This clonotype was observed a single time. The rearrangement joins TRBV9 to TRBJ2-1; D is unresolved. The CDR3 has 15 residues. V shed 5 bases and J shed 6 bases, with 18 bases lying between them. Per germline, CDR1 SGDLS and CDR2 YYNGEE. The CDR3 sequence: CASRATGLDVNEQFF. In DNA, the CDR3 is TGTGCCAGCAGGGCGACCGGGTTGGACGTCAATGAGCAGTTCTTC.

J is TRBJ1-4 and V is TRBV7-6; the match to TRBD1 covers 8 bases. The CDR3 length is 15 residues. Germline V gives CDR1 SGHVS, CDR2 FNYEAQ. The J segment lost 3 bases and the V segment lost 5 bases, leaving 5 bases of the junction unmatched. In nucleotides, the CDR3 is TGTGCCAGCAGCCCGGACAGGGAAGCTAATGAAAAACTGTTTTTT. Translating it yields CASSPDREANEKLFF. Drawing the rest from reference TRBV7-6 and TRBJ1-4, the complete variable domain is GAGVSQSPRYKVTKRGQDVALRCDPISGHVSLYWYRQALGQGPEFLTYFNYEAQQDKSGLPNDRFSAERPEGSISTLTIQRTEQRDSAMYRCASSPDREANEKLFFGSGTQLSVL.

The chain employs TRBV13 and TRBJ1-2; D gene unclear. The length of the CDR3 is 13 residues. The V end lost 3 bases, the J end lost 3 bases, and 8 bases lay between the germline ends. The germline CDR1 and CDR2 sequences are PRHDT and FYEKMQ (reference sequence). The CDR3 region has the DNA TGTGCCAGCAGCTTTACGGGTCACTATGGCTACACCTTC. This encodes CASSFTGHYGYTF.

This clonotype was recorded once. The chain carries TRBV7-2 and TRBJ1-1, with TRBD1 matching over 7 bases. In germline, CDR1 is SGHTA, CDR2 FQGNSA. CDR3 length: 15 residues. After removal of 4 bases from V and 1 base from J, the junction contained 6 bases not matched to a gene. The CDR3 loop is CASSSLGQPNTEAFF. The CDR3 DNA reads TGTGCCAGCAGCTCCCTGGGACAGCCGAACACTGAAGCTTTCTTT.

This clonotype was seen only a few times. The chain employs TRBV4-1 and TRBJ1-1; D is undetermined. CDR1 and CDR2 (germline): MGHRA, YSYEKL. Trimming shortened V by 1 base and J by 0 bases, and 3 bases separated the two germline ends. This CDR3 has 13 amino acids. CDR3 residues: CASSQGMNTEAFF. The CDR3 DNA is TGCGCCAGCAGCCAAGGGATGAACACTGAAGCTTTCTTT.

This clonotype was counted between two and nine times. J is TRBJ2-1 and V is TRBV7-3, with 9 nucleotides matching TRBD1. Germline CDR1 is SGHTA and CDR2 is FQGTGA. The CDR3 runs to 14 residues. With V trimmed by 5 bases and J by 5 bases, 4 bases remained unmatched. The CDR3 reads CASSPGQGNNEQFF. CDR3 bases: TGTGCCAGCAGCCCGGGACAGGGAAACAATGAGCAGTTCTTC.

This clonotype was picked up many times. The gene calls are TRBV28 and TRBJ2-6; 13 positions match TRBD2. The CDR3 has 18 residues. With 6 bases clipped from V and 4 bases from J, the junction kept 9 bases outside the gene matches. CDR1 is MDHEN and CDR2 is SYDVKM in the germline V gene. In DNA form, the CDR3 reads TGTGCCAGCAGGACCTTAGGACTAGCGGGAGCCGGGGCCAACGTCCTGACTTTC. As protein: CASRTLGLAGAGANVLTF.

The chain couples TRBV28 to TRBJ1-1; 9 bases align to TRBD1. The V gene end was trimmed by 3 bases and the J gene end by 4 bases; junction bases not matched to a gene: 3. Germline assignment: CDR1 MDHEN and CDR2 SYDVKM. The length of the CDR3 is 14 residues. The CDR3 here is CASSFRTGVTEAFF. The CDR3 DNA follows: TGTGCCAGCAGTTTCAGGACAGGGGTCACTGAAGCTTTCTTT.

The rearrangement uses TRBV27 and TRBJ1-2; 9 bases map to TRBD1. The CDR3 sequence is 14 residues long. The junction had 6 bases not matched to a gene; V was cut back by 8 bases and J by 2 bases. Germline assignment: CDR1 MNHEY and CDR2 SMNVEV (reference sequence). DNA for the CDR3: TGTGCCAGCTCCGTACAGGGGGCGAACTATGGCTACACCTTC. Encoded protein: CASSVQGANYGYTF.

This sequence joins TRBV7-3 and TRBJ2-1; TRBD1 aligns across 12 bases. Trimming removed 5 bases from V and 7 bases from J; junction bases left unmatched: 6. The germline V gene has CDR1 SGHTA and CDR2 FQGTGA. The CDR3 extends over 15 amino acids. CDR3 DNA sequence: TGTGCCAGCAGCCGGGGACAGGGGGCAGGGAATGAGCAGTTCTTC. Protein product: CASSRGQGAGNEQFF. The entire variable domain, with the rest obtained from reference TRBV7-3 and TRBJ2-1, is as follows: GAGVSQTPSNKVTEKGKYVELRCDPISGHTALYWYRQSLGQGPEFLIYFQGTGAADDSGLPNDRFFAVRPEGSVSTLKIQRTERGDSAVYLCASSRGQGAGNEQFFGPGTRLTVL.

The gene calls are TRBV2 and TRBJ1-1, with a weak D call TRBD1 (5 bases). This CDR3 is built from 13 residues. Germline V gene data show CDR1 as SNHLY and CDR2 as FYNNEI. V was trimmed by 1 base and J by 4 bases, leaving 7 bases between them. The CDR3 coding sequence is TGTGCCAGCAGTGAAGACAGGCCCACTGAAGCTTTCTTT. The encoded protein is CASSEDRPTEAFF.

The V call is TRBV20-1, the J call TRBJ2-1; 7 nucleotides line up with TRBD2. The CDR3 totals 17 residues. V shed 0 bases, J shed 4 bases, and the junction held 12 bases outside the gene matches. Germline CDR1 and CDR2: DFQATT and SNEGSKA (reference sequence). The CDR3 nucleotides read TGCAGTGCTAGAGATAGATTGACTAGCCCCTTTTACAATGAGCAGTTCTTC. Its translation is CSARDRLTSPFYNEQFF.

The rearrangement links TRBV7-6 to TRBJ1-1; D unresolved. There are 13 residues in the CDR3. Germline V gene lookup returns CDR1 SGHVS and CDR2 FNYEAQ. Trimming left V 6 bases short and J 4 bases short, with 12 bases between. The CDR3 bases are TGTGCCAGCAGTCCCGGTGGGAGCACTGAAGCTTTCTTT. Residues: CASSPGGSTEAFF.

DNA for the CDR3: TGCAGTGCTGCGATGCAGGGGCGGGCCACCGGGGAGCTGTTTTTT. Its translation: CSAAMQGRATGELFF. The chain employs TRBV20-1 and TRBJ2-2; TRBD1 might be the D (6 bases). CDR1 is DFQATT, CDR2 SNEGSKA, per germline (reference sequence). Trimming cost V 5 bases and J 4 bases, with 17 bases left between them. There are 15 residues in the CDR3.

The CDR3 nucleotides are TGTGCCAGCAGCTTAAGCCGGGACACTCTGAACACTGAAGCTTTCTTT. This codes for CASSLSRDTLNTEAFF. The rearrangement links TRBV7-8 to TRBJ1-1; perhaps TRBD1 as D (6 bases). Per the germline V gene, CDR1 is SGHVS and CDR2 is FQNEAQ. The germline V and J ends were trimmed by 2 bases and 0 bases, with 13 bases remaining between them. The CDR3 is 16 residues long.

The V gene is TRBV5-4, the J gene TRBJ1-2; D is uncertain. V lost 0 bases and J lost 4, with 16 bases in between. CDR1 is SGHNT and CDR2 is YYREEE in the germline V gene (reference sequence). CDR3 length: 16 amino acids. The CDR3 is CASSLAVSYTLYGYTF. CDR3 sequence (DNA): TGTGCCAGCAGCTTGGCGGTCAGCTATACCCTCTATGGCTACACCTTC.

This clonotype was counted between two and nine times. This rearrangement joins TRBV7-9 to TRBJ2-7, with D maybe TRBD1 (6 bases). The CDR3 contains 14 residues. The germline V gene encodes CDR1 SEHNR and CDR2 FQNEAQ (reference sequence). Deletions cut 5 bases from V and 2 bases from J, with 13 bases between. The CDR3 sequence is CASSGVDRAYEQYF. CDR3 bases: TGTGCCAGCAGCGGAGTGGACAGAGCCTACGAGCAGTACTTC.

The V and J genes are TRBV12-3 or TRBV12-4 and TRBJ2-7, with 7 bases matching TRBD1. Trimming cost V 1 base and J 0 bases; bases outside gene matches: 3. CDR3 length: 15 residues. In DNA, the CDR3 is TGTGCCAGCAGTTTAGGCTGGGACAGCTCCTACGAGCAGTACTTC. It is translated as CASSLGWDSSYEQYF.

In its sample, this clonotype was seen a few times. CDR3 protein: CASSPYQRNEQFF. CDR3 nucleotide sequence: TGTGCCAGCAGTCCGTACCAAAGAAATGAGCAGTTCTTC. This chain joins TRBV12-3 or TRBV12-4 and TRBJ2-1; no firm D call. There are 13 residues in the CDR3. V lost 5 bases, J lost 7 bases, and 12 bases lay in between.

This clonotype was counted only a few times. This chain connects TRBV7-9 to TRBJ2-2, with 7 positions matching TRBD1. V shed 10 bases and J 1 base; nucleotides not matched to a gene: 6. The germline V gene encodes CDR1 SEHNR and CDR2 FQNEAQ (reference sequence). The CDR3 spans 14 residues. The CDR3 DNA is TGTGCCACACTTAGGGACAGGAACACCGGGGAGCTGTTTTTT. Encoded protein: CATLRDRNTGELFF. The variable domain in full, completed from reference TRBV7-9 and TRBJ2-2, reads DTGVSQNPRHKITKRGQNVTFRCDPISEHNRLYWYRQTLGQGPEFLTYFQNEAQLEKSRLLSDRFSAERPKGSFSTLEIQRTEQGDSAMYLCATLRDRNTGELFFGEGSRLTVL.

The chain carries TRBV2 and TRBJ2-6; D might be TRBD2 (6 bases). Per the germline V gene, CDR1 is SNHLY and CDR2 is FYNNEI. The CDR3 sequence is 16 residues long. V was cut by 10 bases and J by 0 bases, with 16 bases left in between. CDR3 coding DNA: TGTGCCACCCCCGGGAGCGTCCCCTCTGGGGCCAACGTCCTGACTTTC. It translates to CATPGSVPSGANVLTF.

The chain is built from TRBV7-9 and TRBJ1-2; no firm D call. With 5 bases removed from V and 6 bases from J, the gap between germline ends came to 16 bases. The CDR3 consists of 14 residues. The germline V gene encodes CDR1 SEHNR and CDR2 FQNEAQ (reference sequence). This CDR3 is CASSPLLGNHGYTF. Here the CDR3 DNA reads TGTGCCAGCAGCCCCCTCCTGGGGAACCATGGCTACACCTTC. The whole variable domain, remainder taken from reference TRBV7-9 and TRBJ1-2, is DTGVSQNPRHKITKRGQNVTFRCDPISEHNRLYWYRQTLGQGPEFLTYFQNEAQLEKSRLLSDRFSAERPKGSFSTLEIQRTEQGDSAMYLCASSPLLGNHGYTFGSGTRLTVV.

This sequence joins TRBV11-3 and TRBJ2-3; no clear D gene. The V and J ends lost 3 bases and 2 bases respectively, with 9 bases between them. This CDR3 is 14 amino acids long. The germline V gene encodes CDR1 SGHNT and CDR2 YENEEA. The CDR3 DNA follows: TGTGCCAGCAGCTTGTCGTATTCCACAGATACGCAGTATTTT. Protein product: CASSLSYSTDTQYF. Supplemented by reference TRBV11-3 and TRBJ2-3, the full variable domain reads EAGVVQSPRYKIIEKKQPVAFWCNPISGHNTLYWYLQNLGQGPELLIRYENEEAVDDSQLPKDRFSAERLKGVDSTLKIQPAELGDSAVYLCASSLSYSTDTQYFGPGTRLTVL.